The 7 T cell receptor beta chains reported below all come from one sample, sequenced in a study of cytomegalovirus exposure and HLA in healthy donors. The PCR made use of 60 Vbeta and 13 Jbeta primers. Sequencing was performed with immunoSEQ multiplex PCR; in TCRdb, only in-frame clones are kept and a portion is missing. The data contain more than 150,000 clones, approximately 85% of them seen just once; the ten biggest clones take up approximately 0.74%. The source material was PBMCs. The source of these receptors is a woman aged 18-29 years in good health and CMV-seronegative.

This chain uses TRBV5-1 with TRBJ1-2, with D perhaps matching TRBD1 (5 bases). V was shortened by 4 bases and J by 2 bases, with 9 bases between the two germline ends. CDR3 size: 13 residues. From germline, CDR1 is SGHRS and CDR2 YFSETQ. For the CDR3, the DNA is TGCGCCAGCAGCACACAGGAGAACTATGGCTACACCTTC. Translating it yields CASSTQENYGYTF.

The chain has TRBV10-3 and TRBJ1-1; a possible D gene is TRBD1 (5 bases). In germline, CDR1 is ENHRY, CDR2 SYGVKD. V was clipped by 0 bases and J by 1 base, with 15 bases between them. The CDR3 is made up of 17 amino acids. The CDR3 loop is CAISESAQKGQNTEAFF. The CDR3 DNA sequence: TGTGCCATCAGTGAGTCCGCGCAGAAGGGGCAGAACACTGAAGCTTTCTTT.

This chain's CDR3 is CATSRDSLARTDTQYF. The DNA of the CDR3 is TGTGCCACCAGCAGAGATTCCTTAGCGAGGACAGATACGCAGTATTTT. The chain joins TRBV15 to TRBJ2-3, with D perhaps TRBD2 (5 bases). Trimming left V 0 bases short and J 3 bases short, with 13 bases between. CDR1 and CDR2 (germline): LNHNV, YYDKDF (reference sequence). This CDR3 has 16 amino acids.

The rearrangement links TRBV5-1 to TRBJ2-2, with a tentative D call TRBD1 (6 bases). Trimming shortened V by 4 bases and J by 5 bases, and 18 bases separated the two germline ends. Looked up from germline, CDR1 is SGHRS and CDR2 is YFSETQ. The CDR3 consists of 16 residues. The CDR3 coding sequence is TGCGCCAGCAGCGATACTACAGGGAGAGGGACCGGGGAGCTGTTTTTT. This encodes CASSDTTGRGTGELFF.

V is TRBV25-1 and J is TRBJ2-5; TRBD2 matches at 9 bases. Germline V gene lookup returns CDR1 MGHDK and CDR2 SYGVNS. The CDR3 covers 14 residues. With 8 bases clipped from V and 5 bases from J, the junction kept 9 bases outside the gene matches. CDR3 coding DNA: TGTGCCAGCTCCTCGGGACTAGCTACGGAGACCCAGTACTTC. Translation gives CASSSGLATETQYF.

This clone was seen once. The V and J genes are TRBV5-1 and TRBJ2-2; 11 nucleotides line up with TRBD2. The length of the CDR3 is 16 residues. CDR1 and CDR2 (germline): SGHRS, YFSETQ. V dropped 4 bases and J dropped 1; count of bases not matched to a gene: 3. The CDR3 nucleotides read TGCGCCAGCAGCCCTCTAGCGGGAGGGAACACCGGGGAGCTGTTTTTT. Translated, it gives CASSPLAGGNTGELFF. Supplemented by reference TRBV5-1 and TRBJ2-2, the full variable domain reads KAGVTQTPRYLIKTRGQQVTLSCSPISGHRSVSWYQQTPGQGLQFLFEYFSETQRNKGNFPGRFSGRQFSNSRSEMNVSTLELGDSALYLCASSPLAGGNTGELFFGEGSRLTVL.

This chain uses TRBV6-5 with TRBJ2-7, with D possibly matching TRBD2 (6 bases). Trimming took off 6 bases at V and 0 bases at J, with 15 bases between the two ends. Germline V gene lookup returns CDR1 MNHEY and CDR2 SVGAGI. The CDR3 runs to 15 residues. CDR3 coding DNA: TGTGCCAGCAGACAATTACGGGAGAGCTCCTACGAGCAGTACTTC. Its translation: CASRQLRESSYEQYF.